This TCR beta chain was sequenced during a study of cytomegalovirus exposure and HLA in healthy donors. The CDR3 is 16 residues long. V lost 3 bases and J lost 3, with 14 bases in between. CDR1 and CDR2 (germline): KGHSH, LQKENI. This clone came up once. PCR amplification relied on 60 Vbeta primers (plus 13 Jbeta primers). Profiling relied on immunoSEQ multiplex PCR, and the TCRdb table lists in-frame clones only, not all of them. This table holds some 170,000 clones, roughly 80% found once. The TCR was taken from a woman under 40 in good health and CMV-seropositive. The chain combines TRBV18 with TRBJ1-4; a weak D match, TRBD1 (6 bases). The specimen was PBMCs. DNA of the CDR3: TGTGCCAGCTCACCTAATCGACAGGTCTCTAATGAAAAACTGTTTTTT. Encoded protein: CASSPNRQVSNEKLFF.